This record concerns one T cell receptor (beta chain) sequence. This entry belongs to a study of blood T cell repertoires in COVID-19. Sequencing used immunoSEQ multiplex PCR; TCRdb keeps in-frame clones, though not all of them. The sample has more than 100,000 clones, roughly 90% seen once. The germline gives CDR1 MGHDK, CDR2 SYGVNS. V was clipped by 6 bases and J by 2 bases, with 14 bases between them. This CDR3 is 15 amino acids long. The material sequenced was peripheral blood. The rearrangement links TRBV25-1 to TRBJ1-3; no clear D. The sequence was obtained from a woman aged 60-75 years with acute or convalescent COVID-19. CDR3 coding DNA: TGTGCCAGCAGCCCCGGAGTTGCCACTGGAAACACCATATATTTT. Its translation is CASSPGVATGNTIYF.